Presented here are 9 T cell receptor beta chains from one specimen sequenced in a study of beta chain features in type 1 diabetes. The authors reverse transcribed all of the isolated RNA, so sequencing captured expressed TCRB transcripts. Clones were sequenced by immunoSEQ multiplex PCR, and TCRdb holds only the in-frame ones, with some missing. This sample has hundreds of thousands of clones, with roughly 12% found just once. Input material: naive CD4+ T cells from blood. The receptor source for this set is a man younger than 35 in good health.

Many counts were recorded for this clone. The CDR3 protein is CASSYSPETQYF. DNA for the CDR3: TGTGCCAGCAGCTACTCCCCCGAGACCCAGTACTTC. This chain connects TRBV14 to TRBJ2-5; D not resolved. Germline CDR1 SGHDN, CDR2 FVKESK. The CDR3 spans 12 residues. Trimming took off 5 bases at V and 5 bases at J, with 9 bases between the two ends.

J is TRBJ2-7 and V is TRBV28, with TRBD1 matching 10 bases. Germline lookup yields CDR1 MDHEN and CDR2 SYDVKM. This CDR3 is 15 amino acids long. With V trimmed by 6 bases and J by 1 base, 6 bases remained unmatched. In nucleotides, the CDR3 is TGTGCCAGCAGCGCCACGGGACAGGGGTCCTACGAGCAGTACTTC. Translating it yields CASSATGQGSYEQYF.

This clone was detected only a few times. Other DNA sequences in this specimen translate into the identical CDR3. This chain connects TRBV7-9 to TRBJ2-5; 7 bases align to TRBD1. In germline, CDR1 is SEHNR, CDR2 FQNEAQ (reference sequence). The V segment lost 1 base and the J segment 3 bases; nucleotides outside the gene matches: 2. The CDR3 totals 14 residues. The CDR3 spells CASSLGQGKETQYF. The DNA of the CDR3 is TGTGCCAGCAGCTTAGGACAGGGTAAAGAGACCCAGTACTTC.

The chain uses TRBV15 and TRBJ2-1; a weak D match, TRBD1 (5 bases). The germline V gene has CDR1 LNHNV and CDR2 YYDKDF (reference sequence). V gave up 0 bases and J gave up 9 bases, with 9 bases separating them. The CDR3 loop spans 13 amino acids. The CDR3 reads CATSRDRAAEQFF. Written as DNA, the CDR3 is TGTGCCACCAGCAGAGACAGGGCCGCTGAGCAGTTCTTC.

This clone was seen once. The rearrangement uses TRBV6-5 and TRBJ2-2; 10 bases align to TRBD1. This CDR3 comprises 15 residues. Germline values: CDR1 MNHEY, CDR2 SVGAGI. Trimming at V came to 6 bases and at J to 7 bases, leaving 8 bases not matched to a gene. CDR3 loop: CASRIQGQGFGELFF. The CDR3 DNA reads as TGTGCCAGCAGAATTCAGGGACAGGGGTTCGGGGAGCTGTTTTTT.

This clone was seen more than once but under ten times. The V and J genes are TRBV6-6 and TRBJ2-7; TRBD2 might be the D (5 bases). The germline V gene encodes CDR1 MNHNY and CDR2 SVGAGI (reference sequence). The CDR3 extends over 15 amino acids. Trimming removed 6 bases from V and 2 bases from J, with 17 bases in between. CDR3 amino acids: CASSRWSGTTYEQYF. CDR3 sequence (DNA): TGTGCCAGCAGCCGCTGGAGCGGTACCACCTACGAGCAGTACTTC.

This clone was picked up a small number of times. The gene calls are TRBV30 and TRBJ2-7; TRBD1 matches at 8 bases. Germline V gene sequence: CDR1 GTSNPN, CDR2 SVGIG (reference sequence). The CDR3 covers 13 residues. V shed 3 bases, J shed 2 bases, and the junction held 3 bases outside the gene matches. CDR3 protein: CAWSSRGPYEQYF. DNA of the CDR3: TGTGCCTGGAGCAGCAGGGGGCCCTACGAGCAGTACTTC. The whole variable domain, remainder taken from reference TRBV30 and TRBJ2-7, is SQTIHQWPATLVQPVGSPLSLECTVEGTSNPNLYWYRQAAGRGLQLLFYSVGIGQISSEVPQNLSASRPQDRQFILSSKKLLLSDSGFYLCAWSSRGPYEQYFGPGTRLTVT.

The chain links TRBV19 to TRBJ2-3; weak D call: TRBD1 (6 bases). Germline-derived CDR1 and CDR2 are LNHDA and SQIVND (reference sequence). This CDR3 is built from 13 residues. Trimming shortened V by 6 bases and J by 6 bases, and 13 bases separated the two germline ends. The CDR3 sequence: CASRKQGWDTQYF. CDR3 DNA: TGTGCCAGTAGAAAACAGGGTTGGGATACGCAGTATTTT.

This clone has just a few counts. The chain recombines TRBV7-3 with TRBJ2-3, with 16 bases lining up with TRBD2. J lost 6 bases, V lost 5 bases, and 5 bases had no gene match. Germline V lookup: CDR1 SGHTA, CDR2 FQGTGA. This CDR3 spans 16 amino acids. CDR3 in amino acids: CASSPGLAGGLDTQYF. Here the CDR3 DNA reads TGTGCCAGCAGCCCGGGACTAGCGGGAGGGCTGGATACGCAGTATTTT. Together with reference TRBV7-3 and TRBJ2-3, the CDR3 gives the full variable domain: GAGVSQTPSNKVTEKGKYVELRCDPISGHTALYWYRQSLGQGPEFLIYFQGTGAADDSGLPNDRFFAVRPEGSVSTLKIQRTERGDSAVYLCASSPGLAGGLDTQYFGPGTRLTVL.